Each of the 8 T cell receptor beta chains below was sequenced from the same sample in a study of T cell changes during pregnancy in multiple sclerosis (dated by TCRdb to the late 2010s). Library preparation employed the immunoSEQ multiplex PCR assay. Here the immuneACCESS table is served through TCRdb, limited to in-frame sequences with V and J called. Missing clones are a known gap in these copies; in checked studies unresolved V genes cover under half, and the rest lacks a known reason. The sample table records under 95,000 clones; roughly 89% of these occur just once. The ten largest account for more than 1.5% of the sample. Material: peripheral blood, obtained after pregnancy. All receptors derive from a female donor in good health, enrolled as a control in a pregnancy study.

The V and J genes are TRBV25-1 and TRBJ2-1; 8 bases match TRBD2. After removal of 7 bases from V and 0 bases from J, the junction contained 8 bases not matched to a gene. The CDR3 has 16 residues. CDR1 and CDR2 (germline): MGHDK, SYGVNS. The CDR3 nucleotides read TGTGCCAGCACCACCGGGGGGGCCAGCTCCTACAATGAGCAGTTCTTC. This translates into CASTTGGASSYNEQFF. Full variable domain (rest looked up from reference TRBV25-1 and TRBJ2-1): EADIYQTPRYLVIGTGKKITLECSQTMGHDKMYWYQQDPGMELHLIHYSYGVNSTEKGDLSSESTVSRIRTEHFPLTLESARPSHTSQYLCASTTGGASSYNEQFFGPGTRLTVL.

This clone was counted only a few times. The gene calls are TRBV2 and TRBJ1-2; D unclear. The germline CDR1 and CDR2 sequences are SNHLY and FYNNEI. Trimming cost V 7 bases and J 8 bases, with 14 bases left between them. CDR3 length: 12 amino acids. The CDR3 here is CASTSPAGGYTF. The CDR3 coding sequence is TGTGCCAGCACATCTCCAGCGGGGGGCTACACCTTC.

V is TRBV29-1 and J is TRBJ2-4, with 10 bases that match TRBD2. The CDR3 is 18 residues long. Germline V lookup: CDR1 SQVTM, CDR2 ANQGSEA. The ends lost 4 bases at V and 0 bases at J; junction bases unmatched: 12. CDR3 protein: CSVGAQAGGSLAKNIQYF. In nucleotides, the CDR3 is TGCAGCGTTGGAGCGCAAGCGGGGGGGTCTCTAGCCAAAAACATTCAGTACTTC.

This chain connects TRBV30 to TRBJ2-5, with D perhaps matching TRBD2 (7 bases). The CDR3 runs to 15 residues. Trimming removed 6 bases at V and 5 bases at J, with 22 bases between. The germline V gene has CDR1 GTSNPN and CDR2 SVGIG (reference sequence). Here the CDR3 reads CACTVLGAGAETQYF. In DNA form, the CDR3 reads TGTGCCTGCACAGTCCTGGGGGCGGGGGCCGAGACCCAGTACTTC.

The chain is built from TRBV5-1 and TRBJ1-2, with unresolved D. In germline, CDR1 is SGHRS, CDR2 YFSETQ. V lost 3 bases and J 6 bases, leaving 9 bases between the germline ends. The CDR3 is made up of 12 amino acids. The CDR3 loop reads CASSYGVHGYTF. The DNA of the CDR3 is TGCGCCAGCAGCTACGGGGTCCATGGCTACACCTTC.

The V and J genes are TRBV19 and TRBJ2-2; weak D call: TRBD2 (6 bases). This CDR3 contains 11 residues. Germline CDR1 LNHDA, CDR2 SQIVND (reference sequence). Trimming cost V 6 bases and J 8 bases, with 7 bases left between them. This CDR3 reads CASRTRGELFF. The DNA for the CDR3 is TGTGCCAGTAGGACTAGGGGGGAGCTGTTTTTT. The whole variable domain, filled in from reference TRBV19 and TRBJ2-2, reads DGGITQSPKYLFRKEGQNVTLSCEQNLNHDAMYWYRQDPGQGLRLIYYSQIVNDFQKGDIAEGYSVSREKKESFPLTVTSAQKNPTAFYLCASRTRGELFFGEGSRLTVL.

The chain carries TRBV7-9 and TRBJ1-2; D remains ambiguous. The germline gives CDR1 SEHNR, CDR2 FQNEAQ (reference sequence). The ends were cut back, 1 base at V and 4 bases at J, with 7 bases in the middle. The CDR3 has 13 amino acids. The CDR3 region is CASSLVASYGYTF. CDR3 sequence (DNA): TGTGCCAGCAGCTTAGTGGCCAGCTATGGCTACACCTTC.

The V gene is TRBV28, the J gene TRBJ2-7; a possible D gene is TRBD1 (7 bases). CDR1 and CDR2 from the germline V gene are MDHEN and SYDVKM. Trimming took 6 bases from V and 4 from J, leaving 31 bases between them. The CDR3 contains 19 residues. This chain's CDR3 is CASRPLRGTDPLRTYEQYF. CDR3 in DNA: TGTGCCAGCAGACCTCTACGGGGGACAGACCCTCTCCGGACATACGAGCAGTACTTC.